This TCR beta chain was obtained from a study of neurological immune-mediated disorders. TCRdb ran MiXCR on the 5' RACE reads and lists one entry per CDR3 protein. The repertoire includes about 62,000 distinct CDR3 sequences, 4% to 6% of them detected once, and roughly 3.3% sits in the top ten. CDR3 length: 15 amino acids. Trimming removed 1 base from V and 1 base from J, with 11 bases in between. Germline V gene data show CDR1 as SGHTA and CDR2 as FQGNSA. This clonotype came up many times. Its target is not known. General study findings and limits: On phylogenetic grouping, the repertoires of 18 of 34 multiple sclerosis patients fell within one related-CDR3 cluster, constituting a possible signature. Subjects shared no identical expanded-clone CDR3 amino acid sequences, suggesting private TCR-beta repertoires in all groups.

Sequenced: PBMCs. The chain employs TRBV7-2 and TRBJ2-7, with D perhaps TRBD1 (6 bases). This sequence originates from a woman in her forties or fifties with multiple sclerosis. CDR3 sequence (DNA): TGTGCCAGCAGCTTAGGTCCAGGACAGTCCTACGAGCAGTACTTC. Its translation is CASSLGPGQSYEQYF.